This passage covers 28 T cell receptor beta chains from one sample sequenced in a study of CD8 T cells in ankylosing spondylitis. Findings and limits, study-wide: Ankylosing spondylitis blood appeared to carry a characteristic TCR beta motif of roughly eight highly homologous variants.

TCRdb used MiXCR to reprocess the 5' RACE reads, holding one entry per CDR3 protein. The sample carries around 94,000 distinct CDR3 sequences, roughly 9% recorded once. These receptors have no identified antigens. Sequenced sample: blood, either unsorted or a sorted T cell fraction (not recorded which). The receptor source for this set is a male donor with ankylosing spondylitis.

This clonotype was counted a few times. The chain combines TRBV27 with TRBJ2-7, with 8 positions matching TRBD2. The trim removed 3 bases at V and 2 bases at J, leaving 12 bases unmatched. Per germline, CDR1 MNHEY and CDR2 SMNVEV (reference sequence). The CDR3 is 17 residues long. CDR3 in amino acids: CASSFGGVAGSPYEQYF. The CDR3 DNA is TGTGCCAGCAGTTTCGGAGGGGTAGCGGGGAGTCCCTACGAGCAGTACTTC.

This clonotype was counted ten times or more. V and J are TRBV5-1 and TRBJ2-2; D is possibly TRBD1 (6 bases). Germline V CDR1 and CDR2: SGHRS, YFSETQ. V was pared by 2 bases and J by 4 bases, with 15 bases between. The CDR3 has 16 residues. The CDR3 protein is CASSFPGGASTGELFF. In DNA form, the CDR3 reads TGCGCCAGCAGCTTCCCTGGGGGCGCGAGCACCGGGGAGCTGTTTTTT.

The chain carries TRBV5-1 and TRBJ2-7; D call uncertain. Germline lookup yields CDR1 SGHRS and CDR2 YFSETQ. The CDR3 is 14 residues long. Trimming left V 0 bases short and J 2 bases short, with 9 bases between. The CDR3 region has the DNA TGCGCCAGCAGCTTGGGACACCTCGCCTACGAGCAGTACTTC. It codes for CASSLGHLAYEQYF.

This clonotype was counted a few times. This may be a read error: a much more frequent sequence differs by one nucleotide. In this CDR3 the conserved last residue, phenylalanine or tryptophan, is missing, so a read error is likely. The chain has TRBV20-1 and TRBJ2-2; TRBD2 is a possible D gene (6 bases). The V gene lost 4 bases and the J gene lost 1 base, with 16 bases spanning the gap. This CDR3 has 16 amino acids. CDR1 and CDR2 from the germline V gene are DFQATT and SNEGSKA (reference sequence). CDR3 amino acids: CSATVLGGMNTGELFL. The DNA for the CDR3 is TGCAGTGCTACCGTGTTGGGCGGGATGAACACCGGGGAGCTGTTTCTT.

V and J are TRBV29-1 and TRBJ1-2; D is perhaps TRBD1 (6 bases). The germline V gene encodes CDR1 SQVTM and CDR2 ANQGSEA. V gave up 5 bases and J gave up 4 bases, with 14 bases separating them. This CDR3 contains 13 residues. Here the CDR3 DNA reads TGCAGCGTTCAGGGGTCGGGGGTCTATGGCTACACCTTC. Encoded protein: CSVQGSGVYGYTF.

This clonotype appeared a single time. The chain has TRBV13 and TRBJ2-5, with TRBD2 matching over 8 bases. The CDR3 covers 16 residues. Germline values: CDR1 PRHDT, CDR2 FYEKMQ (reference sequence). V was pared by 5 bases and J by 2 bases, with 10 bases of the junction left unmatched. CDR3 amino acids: CASSPQYRGGQETQYF. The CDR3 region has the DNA TGTGCCAGCAGCCCCCAGTATCGGGGGGGACAAGAGACCCAGTACTTC.

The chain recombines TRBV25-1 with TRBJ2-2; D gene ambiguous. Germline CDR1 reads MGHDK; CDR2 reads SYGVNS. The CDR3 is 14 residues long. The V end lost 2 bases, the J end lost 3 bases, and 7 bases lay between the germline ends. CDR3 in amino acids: CASSENLHTGELFF. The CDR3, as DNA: TGTGCCAGCAGTGAAAACTTACACACCGGGGAGCTGTTTTTT.

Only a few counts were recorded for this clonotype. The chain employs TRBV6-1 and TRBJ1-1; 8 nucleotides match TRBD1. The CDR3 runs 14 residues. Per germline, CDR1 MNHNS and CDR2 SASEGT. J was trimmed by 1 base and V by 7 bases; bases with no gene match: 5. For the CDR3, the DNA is TGTGCCAGCAATAAACAGGGGGAGAACACTGAAGCTTTCTTT. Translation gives CASNKQGENTEAFF.

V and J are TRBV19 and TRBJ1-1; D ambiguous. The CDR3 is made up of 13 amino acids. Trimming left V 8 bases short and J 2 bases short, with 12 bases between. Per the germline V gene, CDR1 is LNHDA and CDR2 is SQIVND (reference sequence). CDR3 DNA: TGTGCCAGTGGTCGAGTCTTTAACACTGAAGCTTTCTTT. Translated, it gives CASGRVFNTEAFF.

Written as DNA, the CDR3 is TGTGCCAGCAGCCCGGGGACACCTAGCTCTGGAAACACCATATATTTT. It yields the protein CASSPGTPSSGNTIYF. The chain has TRBV5-4 and TRBJ1-3; D is perhaps TRBD1 (6 bases). This CDR3 spans 16 amino acids. V was clipped by 4 bases and J by 0 bases, with 14 bases between them. Per germline, CDR1 SGHNT and CDR2 YYREEE (reference sequence).

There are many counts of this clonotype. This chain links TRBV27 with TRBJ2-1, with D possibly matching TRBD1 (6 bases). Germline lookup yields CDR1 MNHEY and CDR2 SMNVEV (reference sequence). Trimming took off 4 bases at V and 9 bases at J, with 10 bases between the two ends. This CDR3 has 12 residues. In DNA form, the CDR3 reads TGTGCCAGCAGTTCAGGGGTGAGTGAGCAGTTCTTC. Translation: CASSSGVSEQFF.

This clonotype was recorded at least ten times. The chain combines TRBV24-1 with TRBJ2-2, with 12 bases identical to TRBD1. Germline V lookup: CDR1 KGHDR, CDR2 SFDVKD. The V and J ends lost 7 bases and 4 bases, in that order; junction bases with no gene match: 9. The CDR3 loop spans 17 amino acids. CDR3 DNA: TGTGCCACCAGAGCCGGGACAGGGGGCGTCGGCACCGGGGAGCTGTTTTTT. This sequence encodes CATRAGTGGVGTGELFF.

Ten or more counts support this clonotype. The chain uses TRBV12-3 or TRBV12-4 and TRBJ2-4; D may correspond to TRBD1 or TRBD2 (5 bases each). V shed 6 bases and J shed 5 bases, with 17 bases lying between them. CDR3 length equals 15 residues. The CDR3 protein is CASSLGPRGENIQYF. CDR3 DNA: TGTGCCAGCAGCCTGGGACCCCGTGGGGAAAACATTCAGTACTTC.

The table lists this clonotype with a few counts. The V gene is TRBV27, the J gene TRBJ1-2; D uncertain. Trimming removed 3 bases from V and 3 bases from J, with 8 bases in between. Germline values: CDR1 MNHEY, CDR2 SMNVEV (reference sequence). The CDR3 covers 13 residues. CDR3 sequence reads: CASSLGSYYGYTF. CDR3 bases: TGTGCCAGCAGTTTGGGGAGTTACTATGGCTACACCTTC.

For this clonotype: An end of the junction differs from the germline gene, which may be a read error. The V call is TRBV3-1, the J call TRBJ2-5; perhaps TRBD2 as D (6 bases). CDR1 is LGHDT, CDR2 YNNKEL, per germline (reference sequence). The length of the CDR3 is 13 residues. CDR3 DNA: TGTGCCAACAGCCAAGATCGGGGGGAGACCCAGTACTTC. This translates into CANSQDRGETQYF.

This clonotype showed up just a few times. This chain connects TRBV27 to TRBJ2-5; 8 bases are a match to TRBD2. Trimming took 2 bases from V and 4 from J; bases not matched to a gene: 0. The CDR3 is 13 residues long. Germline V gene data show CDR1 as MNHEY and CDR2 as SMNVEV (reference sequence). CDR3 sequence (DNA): TGTGCCAGCAGTTTAGGACTAGCAGAGACCCAGTACTTC. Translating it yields CASSLGLAETQYF.

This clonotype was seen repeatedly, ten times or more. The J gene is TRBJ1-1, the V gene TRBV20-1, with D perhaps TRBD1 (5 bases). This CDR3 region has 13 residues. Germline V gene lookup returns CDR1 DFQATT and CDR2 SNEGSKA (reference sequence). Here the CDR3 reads CSPRGTEVTEAFF. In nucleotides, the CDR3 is TGCAGCCCTCGAGGGACGGAAGTCACTGAAGCTTTCTTT.

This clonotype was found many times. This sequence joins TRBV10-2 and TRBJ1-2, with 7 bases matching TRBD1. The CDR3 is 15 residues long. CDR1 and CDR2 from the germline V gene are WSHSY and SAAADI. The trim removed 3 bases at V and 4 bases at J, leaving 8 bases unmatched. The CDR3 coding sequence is TGCGCCAGCAGTGAAACCCGACAGGGCGGCTATGGCTACACCTTC. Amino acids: CASSETRQGGYGYTF.

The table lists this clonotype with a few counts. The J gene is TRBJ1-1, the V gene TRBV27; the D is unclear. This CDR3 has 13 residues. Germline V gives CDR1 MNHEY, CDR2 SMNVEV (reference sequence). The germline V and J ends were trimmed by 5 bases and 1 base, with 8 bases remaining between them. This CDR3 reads CASSGRQNTEAFF. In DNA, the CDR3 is TGTGCCAGCAGTGGCCGACAGAACACTGAAGCTTTCTTT.

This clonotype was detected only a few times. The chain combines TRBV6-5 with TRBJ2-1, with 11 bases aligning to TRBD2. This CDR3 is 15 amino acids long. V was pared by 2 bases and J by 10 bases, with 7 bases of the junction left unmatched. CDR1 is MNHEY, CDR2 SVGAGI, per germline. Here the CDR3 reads CASSYISGRAWEQFF. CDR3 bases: TGTGCCAGCAGTTACATTAGCGGGAGGGCCTGGGAGCAGTTCTTC.

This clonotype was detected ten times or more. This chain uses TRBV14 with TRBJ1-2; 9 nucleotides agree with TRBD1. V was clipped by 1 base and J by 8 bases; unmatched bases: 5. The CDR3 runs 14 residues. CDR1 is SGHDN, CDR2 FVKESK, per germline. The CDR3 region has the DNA TGTGCCAGCAGCCAAGGGACAGGGGTGAGCGGCTACACCTTC. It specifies CASSQGTGVSGYTF.

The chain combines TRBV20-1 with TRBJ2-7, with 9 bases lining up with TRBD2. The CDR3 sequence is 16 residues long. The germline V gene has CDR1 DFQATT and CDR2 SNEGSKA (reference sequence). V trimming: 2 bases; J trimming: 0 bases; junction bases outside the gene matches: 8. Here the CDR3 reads CSARPLTSGSSYEQYF. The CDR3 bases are TGCAGTGCTAGACCTCTGACTAGCGGAAGCTCCTACGAGCAGTACTTC.

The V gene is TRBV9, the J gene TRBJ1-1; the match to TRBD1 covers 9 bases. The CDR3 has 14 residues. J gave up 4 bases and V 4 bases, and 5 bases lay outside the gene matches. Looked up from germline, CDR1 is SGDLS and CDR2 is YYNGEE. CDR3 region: CASSQQGAFTEAFF. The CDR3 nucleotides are TGTGCCAGCAGCCAACAGGGGGCTTTCACTGAAGCTTTCTTT.

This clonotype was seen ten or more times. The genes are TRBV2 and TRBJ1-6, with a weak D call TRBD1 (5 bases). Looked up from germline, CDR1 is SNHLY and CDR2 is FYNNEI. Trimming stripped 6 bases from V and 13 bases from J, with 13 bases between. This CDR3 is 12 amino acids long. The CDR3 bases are TGTGCCAGCAGCCCGTCGGACATTCCCCTCCACTTT. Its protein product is CASSPSDIPLHF.

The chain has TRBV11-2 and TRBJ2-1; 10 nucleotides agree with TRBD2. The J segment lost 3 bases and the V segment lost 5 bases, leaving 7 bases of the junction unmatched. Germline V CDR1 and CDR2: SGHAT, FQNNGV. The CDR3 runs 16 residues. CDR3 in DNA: TGTGCCAGCAGCCCCCCGGGACTAGCGAACTACAATGAGCAGTTCTTC. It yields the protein CASSPPGLANYNEQFF.

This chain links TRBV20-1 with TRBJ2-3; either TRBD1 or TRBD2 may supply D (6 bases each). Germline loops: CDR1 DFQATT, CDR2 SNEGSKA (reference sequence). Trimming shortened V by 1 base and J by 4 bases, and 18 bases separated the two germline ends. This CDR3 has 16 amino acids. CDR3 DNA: TGCAGTGCTAGAGGGCAGGTAGGGGGGACGGCAGATACGCAGTATTTT. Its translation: CSARGQVGGTADTQYF.

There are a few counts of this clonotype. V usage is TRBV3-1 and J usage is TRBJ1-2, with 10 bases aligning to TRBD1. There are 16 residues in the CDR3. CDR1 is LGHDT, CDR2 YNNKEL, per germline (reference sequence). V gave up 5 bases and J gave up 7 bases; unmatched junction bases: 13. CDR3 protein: CASSSGTGVTAFGYTF. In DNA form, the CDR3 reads TGTGCCAGCAGCTCCGGGACAGGGGTGACTGCTTTTGGCTACACCTTC.

The CDR3 here is CASSLWGVTGELFF. CDR3 sequence (DNA): TGTGCCAGCAGTTTATGGGGGGTGACCGGGGAGCTGTTTTTT. The chain carries TRBV27 and TRBJ2-2, with D possibly being TRBD2 (6 bases). V was pared by 1 base and J by 5 bases, with 8 bases between. CDR1 MNHEY and CDR2 SMNVEV come from the germline V gene (reference sequence). The CDR3 has 14 amino acids.